This TCR beta chain is from a study of follicular helper T cells after annual influenza vaccination. In the study overall: For some subjects, blood spans the 2013-2014, 2014-2015 and 2015-2016 annual vaccinations.

Repertoires were generated with immunoSEQ multiplex PCR, while TCRdb's copy carries only in-frame clones and drops some. The sample gives about 5,800 clones, 65% to 90% of which show up once; about 0.95% is in the top ten. The V end lost 3 bases, the J end lost 5 bases, and 11 bases lay between the germline ends. The CDR3 length is 14 residues. The germline CDR1 and CDR2 sequences are SNHLY and FYNNEI. This clone has a single count. The time point: 2015-2016 season, pre-vaccination. This sequence joins TRBV2 and TRBJ1-5; D is undetermined. This TCR derives from an adult who received the influenza vaccine. Source: CXCR5+ CD38- circulating T follicular helper cells from blood, taken on the day of influenza vaccination. Subset denoted: circulating Tfh, non-naive CD4+CXCR5+PD-1+ (ICOS+CD38+ or ICOS-CD38-). CDR3 coding DNA: TGTGCCAGCAGTGATGCCCTTGGGGATCAGCCCCAGCATTTT. Its translation is CASSDALGDQPQHF.